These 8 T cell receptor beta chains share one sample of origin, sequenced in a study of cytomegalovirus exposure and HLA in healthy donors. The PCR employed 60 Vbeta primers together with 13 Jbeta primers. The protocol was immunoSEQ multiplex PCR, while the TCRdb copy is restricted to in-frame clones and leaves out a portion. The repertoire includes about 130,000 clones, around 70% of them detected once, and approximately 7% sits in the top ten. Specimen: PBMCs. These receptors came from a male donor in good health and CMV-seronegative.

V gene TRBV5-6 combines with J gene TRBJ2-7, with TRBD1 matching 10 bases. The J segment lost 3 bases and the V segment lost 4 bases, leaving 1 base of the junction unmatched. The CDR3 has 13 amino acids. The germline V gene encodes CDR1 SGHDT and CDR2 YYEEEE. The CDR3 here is CASSGDRGYEQYF. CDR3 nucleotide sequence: TGTGCCAGCAGCGGGGACAGGGGCTACGAGCAGTACTTC. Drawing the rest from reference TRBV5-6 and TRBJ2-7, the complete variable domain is DAGVTQSPTHLIKTRGQQVTLRCSPKSGHDTVSWYQQALGQGPQFIFQYYEEEERQRGNFPDRFSGHQFPNYSSELNVNALLLGDSALYLCASSGDRGYEQYFGPGTRLTVT.

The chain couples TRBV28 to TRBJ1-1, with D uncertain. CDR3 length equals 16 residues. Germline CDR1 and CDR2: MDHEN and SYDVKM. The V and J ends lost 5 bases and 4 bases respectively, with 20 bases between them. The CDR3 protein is CASSPPPRGFGTEAFF. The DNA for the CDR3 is TGTGCCAGCAGTCCCCCCCCGAGAGGGTTTGGCACTGAAGCTTTCTTT.

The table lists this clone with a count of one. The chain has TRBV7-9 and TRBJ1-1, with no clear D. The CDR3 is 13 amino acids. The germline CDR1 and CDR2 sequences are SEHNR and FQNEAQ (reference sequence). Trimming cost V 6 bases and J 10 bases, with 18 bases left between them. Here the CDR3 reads CASSFLTQTGAFF. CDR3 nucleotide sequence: TGTGCCAGCAGTTTCTTAACCCAAACCGGAGCTTTCTTT.

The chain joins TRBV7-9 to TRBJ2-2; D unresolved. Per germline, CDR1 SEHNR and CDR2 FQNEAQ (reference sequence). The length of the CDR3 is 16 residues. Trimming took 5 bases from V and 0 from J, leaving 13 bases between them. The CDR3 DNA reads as TGTGCCAGCAGCCCAAACATCCTCGCGAACACCGGGGAGCTGTTTTTT. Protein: CASSPNILANTGELFF. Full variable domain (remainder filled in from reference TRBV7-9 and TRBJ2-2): DTGVSQNPRHKITKRGQNVTFRCDPISEHNRLYWYRQTLGQGPEFLTYFQNEAQLEKSRLLSDRFSAERPKGSFSTLEIQRTEQGDSAMYLCASSPNILANTGELFFGEGSRLTVL.

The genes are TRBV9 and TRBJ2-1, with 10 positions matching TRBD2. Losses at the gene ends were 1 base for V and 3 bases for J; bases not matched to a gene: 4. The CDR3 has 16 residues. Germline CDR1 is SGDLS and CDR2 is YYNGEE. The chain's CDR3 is CASSVSSGSHYNEQFF. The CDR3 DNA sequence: TGTGCCAGCAGCGTATCTAGCGGGAGCCACTACAATGAGCAGTTCTTC.

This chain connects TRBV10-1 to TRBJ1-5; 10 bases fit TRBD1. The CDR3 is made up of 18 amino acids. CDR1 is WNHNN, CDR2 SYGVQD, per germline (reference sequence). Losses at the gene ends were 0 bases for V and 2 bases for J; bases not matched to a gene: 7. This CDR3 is CASSESPTGGECNQPQHF. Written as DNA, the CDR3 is TGCGCCAGCAGTGAGTCCCCGACAGGGGGCGAGTGCAATCAGCCCCAGCATTTT.

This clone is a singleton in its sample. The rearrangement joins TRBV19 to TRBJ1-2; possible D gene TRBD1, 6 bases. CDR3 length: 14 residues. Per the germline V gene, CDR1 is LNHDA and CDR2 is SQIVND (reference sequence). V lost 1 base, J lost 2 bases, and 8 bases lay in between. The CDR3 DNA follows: TGTGCCAGTAGTATAGCTGGGGGCAACTATGGCTACACCTTC. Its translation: CASSIAGGNYGYTF.

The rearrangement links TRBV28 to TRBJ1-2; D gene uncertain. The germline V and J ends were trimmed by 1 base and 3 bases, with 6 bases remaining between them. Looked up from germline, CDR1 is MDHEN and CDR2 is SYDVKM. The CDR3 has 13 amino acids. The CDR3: CASSLYRDYGYTF. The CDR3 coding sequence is TGTGCCAGCAGTTTATACAGAGACTATGGCTACACCTTC.